These 9 T cell receptor beta chains came from one sample sequenced in a study of T cells in Graves' hyperthyroidism and ophthalmopathy. Amplification of TCR beta CDR3 regions used RNA as the template. The TCR CDR3 first-round RT-PCR relied on the HTBI primer set. TCRdb reprocessed the multiplex PCR reads with MiXCR, giving one entry per CDR3 protein. The repertoire holds 500,000 to 600,000 distinct CDR3 sequences, with approximately 49% as singletons. Sequenced sample: peripheral blood or thyroid tissue (not recorded which). Receptors originate from an adult woman with Graves' disease, either hyperthyroidism or ophthalmopathy (not recorded which).

This clonotype was picked up a small number of times. This rearrangement joins TRBV10-3 to TRBJ2-7, with TRBD2 identical over 7 bases. Germline CDR1 and CDR2: ENHRY and SYGVKD. V shed 7 bases, J shed 6 bases, and the junction held 9 bases outside the gene matches. The CDR3 runs to 13 residues. CDR3 in amino acids: CAIIMTPGGEQYF. DNA of the CDR3: TGTGCCATCATTATGACCCCGGGGGGCGAGCAGTACTTC.

This clonotype has just a few counts. V gene TRBV7-8 combines with J gene TRBJ2-5; D possibly corresponds to TRBD2 (5 bases). V dropped 9 bases and J dropped 5 bases, with 16 bases sitting between them. This CDR3 has 13 amino acids. Germline lookup yields CDR1 SGHVS and CDR2 FQNEAQ. CDR3 sequence reads: CASSIGVWETQYF. CDR3 DNA: TGTGCCAGTAGTATCGGGGTATGGGAGACCCAGTACTTC. Combining the CDR3 with reference TRBV7-8 and TRBJ2-5 gives the whole variable domain GAGVSQSPRYKVAKRGQDVALRCDPISGHVSLFWYQQALGQGPEFLTYFQNEAQLDKSGLPSDRFFAERPEGSVSTLKIQRTQQEDSAVYLCASSIGVWETQYFGPGTRLLVL.

V gene TRBV29-1 combines with J gene TRBJ1-2, with D unclear. Trimming stripped 7 bases from V and 6 bases from J, with 15 bases between. Germline lookup yields CDR1 SQVTM and CDR2 ANQGSEA. This CDR3 is built from 12 residues. Written as DNA, the CDR3 is TGCAGCGACAAGGGCCTGTTTGATGGCTACACCTTC. Its protein is CSDKGLFDGYTF.

The V and J genes are TRBV7-2 and TRBJ1-2; weak D call: TRBD1 (5 bases). Trimming removed 5 bases from V and 2 bases from J, with 21 bases in between. Germline loops: CDR1 SGHTA, CDR2 FQGNSA. There are 17 residues in the CDR3. CDR3 sequence (DNA): TGTGCCAGCAGCCCTGGGACGGAGCGAACTGCAAACTATGGCTACACCTTC. It codes for CASSPGTERTANYGYTF.

A word on this clonotype: This may come from a read error, since a much larger clone is one base off. V usage is TRBV7-9 and J usage is TRBJ2-7; 7 nucleotides agree with TRBD1. CDR3 length: 14 amino acids. Germline V gene sequence: CDR1 SEHNR, CDR2 FQNEAQ (reference sequence). CDR3 loop: CTSSSRDSPYEQYF. The CDR3 DNA follows: TGTACCAGCAGCTCCCGGGACAGCCCCTACGAGCAGTACTTC.

The V and J genes are TRBV5-1 and TRBJ1-1, with TRBD1 as a possible D gene (6 bases). The germline V and J ends were trimmed by 4 bases and 3 bases, with 19 bases remaining between them. The germline CDR1 and CDR2 sequences are SGHRS and YFSETQ. CDR3 length equals 16 residues. The CDR3 coding sequence is TGCGCCAGCAGCGTTGAGGGCCCAGGGGTGTACACTGAAGCTTTCTTT. This gives the protein CASSVEGPGVYTEAFF.

This sequence joins TRBV9 and TRBJ2-5; the D call may be TRBD1 or TRBD2 (5 bases each). The CDR3 is made up of 15 amino acids. Germline V gene lookup returns CDR1 SGDLS and CDR2 YYNGEE. Trimming removed 0 bases at V and 5 bases at J, with 14 bases between. CDR3 DNA sequence: TGTGCCAGCAGCGTAGGGGGCCGAGGGAGTGAGACCCAGTACTTC. Translation gives CASSVGGRGSETQYF.

The chain uses TRBV9 and TRBJ2-5, with D tentatively TRBD1 (5 bases). CDR1 and CDR2 (germline): SGDLS, YYNGEE. Trimming pared 3 bases from V and 1 base from J, leaving 10 bases between. CDR3 length: 14 residues. This CDR3 is CASSDDSAQETQYF. Written as DNA, the CDR3 is TGTGCCAGCAGCGATGACAGCGCCCAAGAGACCCAGTACTTC. The variable domain in full, with the rest retrieved from reference TRBV9 and TRBJ2-5, is DSGVTQTPKHLITATGQRVTLRCSPRSGDLSVYWYQQSLDQGLQFLIQYYNGEERAKGNILERFSAQQFPDLHSELNLSSLELGDSALYFCASSDDSAQETQYFGPGTRLLVL.

Only a few counts were recorded for this clonotype. At one of its ends the junction is not consistent with the germline gene, which may arise from a read error. CDR3 in amino acids: CAISATEMNTEAFF. The CDR3 nucleotides read TGTGCCATCAGTGCCACAGAGATGAACACTGAAGCTTTCTTT. J is TRBJ1-1 and V is TRBV2; no reliable D call. The germline gives CDR1 SNHLY, CDR2 FYNNEI. The CDR3 consists of 14 residues.